The 13 T cell receptor beta chains below come from one sample, sequenced in a study of PD-1 blockade in classical Hodgkin lymphoma. Following autologous stem cell transplantation, relapse occurred in every patient, and exposure to brentuximab vedotin varied. Magnetic negative selection served to purify CD4+ T cells out of PBMCs that had been thawed. Repertoires were generated with immunoSEQ multiplex PCR, while TCRdb's copy carries only in-frame clones and drops some. The data contain around 17,000 clones, around 85% of them singletons. The sequencing here drew on CD4+ T cells from blood, taken at baseline. These receptors were obtained from a human donor with classical Hodgkin lymphoma.

This chain joins TRBV11-2 and TRBJ2-7; 14 positions match TRBD2. The germline V gene encodes CDR1 SGHAT and CDR2 FQNNGV. The CDR3 consists of 16 residues. V gave up 5 bases and J gave up 5 bases; unmatched junction bases: 8. The CDR3 reads CASSRTSGGRINEQYF. DNA of the CDR3: TGTGCCAGCAGCCGGACTAGCGGGGGGCGCATAAACGAGCAGTACTTC.

This clone was counted a few times. The chain is built from TRBV5-1 and TRBJ2-7; D gene unclear. CDR3 length equals 12 residues. In germline, CDR1 is SGHRS, CDR2 YFSETQ. Trimming removed 4 bases from V and 5 bases from J, with 10 bases in between. The CDR3, as DNA: TGCGCCAGCAGCCCCCCGTCCCACGAGCAGTACTTC. It yields the protein CASSPPSHEQYF. Full variable domain (remainder filled in from reference TRBV5-1 and TRBJ2-7): KAGVTQTPRYLIKTRGQQVTLSCSPISGHRSVSWYQQTPGQGLQFLFEYFSETQRNKGNFPGRFSGRQFSNSRSEMNVSTLELGDSALYLCASSPPSHEQYFGPGTRLTVT.

The chain links TRBV5-6 to TRBJ2-7; D is ambiguous. The germline V gene encodes CDR1 SGHDT and CDR2 YYEEEE. The CDR3 loop spans 13 amino acids. V lost 1 base and J lost 4, with 9 bases in between. The CDR3 DNA follows: TGTGCCAGCAGCTTGAAAAAGGGTTACGAGCAGTACTTC. The encoded protein is CASSLKKGYEQYF.

The CDR3 loop reads CASSLDRASGELFF. The CDR3 coding sequence is TGTGCCAGCAGTCTTGACAGGGCCTCCGGGGAGCTGTTTTTT. The gene calls are TRBV6-6 and TRBJ2-2; 7 nucleotides agree with TRBD1. The germline V gene has CDR1 MNHNY and CDR2 SVGAGI (reference sequence). This CDR3 spans 14 amino acids. Trimming at V came to 5 bases and at J to 6 bases, leaving 6 bases not matched to a gene.

The chain joins TRBV29-1 to TRBJ1-2; TRBD1 matches 7 bases. The V gene end was trimmed by 3 bases and the J gene end by 4 bases; junction bases not matched to a gene: 14. CDR3 length: 16 residues. Germline V gives CDR1 SQVTM, CDR2 ANQGSEA. In DNA form, the CDR3 reads TGCAGCGTTGAGGTGCCAGGGGGTTTGGGGCTCTATGGCTACACCTTC. It codes for CSVEVPGGLGLYGYTF.

V is TRBV2 and J is TRBJ1-5, with no clear D. Germline V gene data show CDR1 as SNHLY and CDR2 as FYNNEI. Trimming cost V 1 base and J 4 bases, with 11 bases left between them. The CDR3 is 15 residues long. CDR3 coding DNA: TGTGCCAGCAGTGAAGTTTTGGGAAAAAATCAGCCCCAGCATTTT. Translating gives CASSEVLGKNQPQHF.

This sequence joins TRBV11-2 and TRBJ1-1; D remains ambiguous. The germline CDR1 and CDR2 sequences are SGHAT and FQNNGV. CDR3 length: 14 amino acids. The V end lost 5 bases, the J end lost 6 bases, and 16 bases lay between the germline ends. The chain's CDR3 is CASSVLHPASEAFF. CDR3 DNA: TGTGCCAGCAGCGTACTCCACCCAGCGTCTGAAGCTTTCTTT.

This rearrangement joins TRBV11-2 to TRBJ2-7; tentative D call: TRBD2 (6 bases). The CDR3 is made up of 15 amino acids. The germline V gene encodes CDR1 SGHAT and CDR2 FQNNGV. Trimming removed 4 bases at V and 7 bases at J, with 20 bases between. The CDR3 spells CASSSRRSRGGEQYF. The CDR3 nucleotides read TGTGCCAGCAGCTCCCGAAGAAGCCGGGGAGGTGAGCAGTACTTC.

The rearrangement uses TRBV6-5 and TRBJ2-7; 8 bases match TRBD1. The CDR3 length is 13 residues. V was clipped by 6 bases and J by 3 bases; unmatched bases: 4. Germline V gives CDR1 MNHEY, CDR2 SVGAGI. CDR3 protein: CASSRGQGYEQYF. The CDR3, as DNA: TGTGCCAGCAGCCGCGGACAGGGCTACGAGCAGTACTTC.

This clone was observed once. The chain is built from TRBV9 and TRBJ2-1; 9 bases line up with TRBD1. CDR3 length: 15 residues. Germline V gene lookup returns CDR1 SGDLS and CDR2 YYNGEE. Trimming took 3 bases from V and 6 from J; bases not matched to a gene: 7. The CDR3, as DNA: TGTGCCAGCAGCGGACAGGGGGACCATCGCAATGAGCAGTTCTTC. Amino acid sequence: CASSGQGDHRNEQFF.

This rearrangement joins TRBV5-1 to TRBJ1-5, with D uncertain. This CDR3 is 13 amino acids long. Trimming pared 4 bases from V and 0 bases from J, leaving 5 bases between. Germline V gives CDR1 SGHRS, CDR2 YFSETQ. CDR3 in DNA: TGCGCCAGCAGCCCAGATAGCAATCAGCCCCAGCATTTT. As protein: CASSPDSNQPQHF. The full variable domain, in which reference TRBV5-1 and TRBJ1-5 provide the parts outside the CDR3, is KAGVTQTPRYLIKTRGQQVTLSCSPISGHRSVSWYQQTPGQGLQFLFEYFSETQRNKGNFPGRFSGRQFSNSRSEMNVSTLELGDSALYLCASSPDSNQPQHFGDGTRLSIL.

The V call is TRBV5-1, the J call TRBJ1-4; D possibly corresponds to TRBD1 (5 bases). Germline CDR1 is SGHRS and CDR2 is YFSETQ. This CDR3 has 15 residues. V lost 4 bases, J lost 4 bases, and 14 bases lay in between. This chain's CDR3 is CASSQGTGDNEKLFF. Written as DNA, the CDR3 is TGCGCCAGCAGCCAAGGGACGGGTGATAATGAAAAACTGTTTTTT.

The rearrangement uses TRBV10-3 and TRBJ2-7, with D possibly matching TRBD1 (6 bases). This CDR3 contains 16 residues. CDR1 and CDR2 from the germline V gene are ENHRY and SYGVKD. V lost 0 bases, J lost 3 bases, and 15 bases lay in between. CDR3 DNA: TGTGCCATCAGTGAGTCGAGAGGGTCCAGGGGCTACGAGCAGTACTTC. Encoded protein: CAISESRGSRGYEQYF.